This TCR beta chain was found in a study of cytomegalovirus exposure and HLA in healthy donors. Study-level background: In terms of ancestry, the Caucasian-associated cluster contained about four fifths of the 398 genotyped donors. General study points: Researchers counted around 170 TCR beta chains as cytomegalovirus-associated. Later analysis reportedly placed an Asian-associated ancestry cluster below the approximately 700-donor mean in N-insertions. Prior analysis indicated that the majority of TCR beta V segments exhibited productivity approximately 90% or approximately 30% of the time.

Concerning this clone: As yet, its antigen is unknown.

The PCR contained 60 Vbeta and 13 Jbeta primers. The protocol was immunoSEQ multiplex PCR, while the TCRdb copy is restricted to in-frame clones and leaves out a portion. The data show roughly 150,000 clones, 70% seen once. The CDR3 runs to 14 residues. J lost 5 bases, V lost 2 bases, and 5 bases had no gene match. The germline V gene encodes CDR1 SGHRS and CDR2 YFSETQ. The source material was PBMCs. The clonotype originates from a woman aged 60 to 75 in good health and CMV-seropositive. The V gene is TRBV5-1, the J gene TRBJ2-5; 8 bases match TRBD1. CDR3 sequence: CASSLGQGRETQYF. The CDR3 bases are TGCGCCAGCAGCTTAGGACAGGGACGCGAGACCCAGTACTTC. Using reference TRBV5-1 and TRBJ2-5 for the parts outside the CDR3, the full variable domain is KAGVTQTPRYLIKTRGQQVTLSCSPISGHRSVSWYQQTPGQGLQFLFEYFSETQRNKGNFPGRFSGRQFSNSRSEMNVSTLELGDSALYLCASSLGQGRETQYFGPGTRLLVL.